These T cell receptor beta chains were read from a single sample in a study of cytomegalovirus exposure and HLA in healthy donors. Sequencing used immunoSEQ multiplex PCR; TCRdb keeps in-frame clones, though not all of them. The data hold under 150,000 clones, with more than 75% observed a single time. The sample comprised PBMCs. Receptors were obtained from a man aged 50-59 years in good health and CMV-seronegative. Each CDR3 is given with its conserved first and last residue. Fields, in order: J gene, clone size, CDR3 length, V gene, CDR3 protein. Clone size is not always given. Where it is, it says once, few, many or a class for expanded clones.

j_call: TRBJ1-1
clone_size: .
cdr3_length: 17
v_call: TRBV5-6
cdr3_aa: CASSLRPEWREGTEAFF

j_call: TRBJ2-6
clone_size: .
cdr3_length: 17
v_call: TRBV7-2
cdr3_aa: CASSPTGGAPGANVLTF

j_call: TRBJ2-7
clone_size: few
cdr3_length: 13
v_call: TRBV18
cdr3_aa: CASSQTGGYEQYF

j_call: TRBJ2-3
clone_size: .
cdr3_length: 16
v_call: TRBV7-3
cdr3_aa: CASSPSTSGATDTQYF

j_call: TRBJ2-2
clone_size: .
cdr3_length: 15
v_call: TRBV5-1
cdr3_aa: CASSPLGSNTGELFF

j_call: TRBJ1-2
clone_size: .
cdr3_length: 15
v_call: TRBV28
cdr3_aa: CASSDPNRGGYGYTF

j_call: TRBJ2-7
clone_size: .
cdr3_length: 13
v_call: TRBV30
cdr3_aa: CAWSAGTPDEQYF

j_call: TRBJ2-7
clone_size: .
cdr3_length: 15
v_call: TRBV7-3
cdr3_aa: CASSSSGTGSYEQYF

j_call: TRBJ1-1
clone_size: .
cdr3_length: 14
v_call: TRBV9
cdr3_aa: CASSGGTLNTEAFF

j_call: TRBJ2-7
clone_size: .
cdr3_length: 19
v_call: TRBV28
cdr3_aa: CASSAPGQGLAGRSYEQYF

j_call: TRBJ2-3
clone_size: .
cdr3_length: 15
v_call: TRBV7-8
cdr3_aa: CASKRDRGVTDTQYF

j_call: TRBJ1-1
clone_size: few
cdr3_length: 13
v_call: TRBV2
cdr3_aa: CASSGQGVGEAFF

j_call: TRBJ2-7
clone_size: .
cdr3_length: 15
v_call: TRBV10-3
cdr3_aa: CAISDRDRVSYEQYF

j_call: .
clone_size: .
cdr3_length: 14
v_call: TRBV4-1
cdr3_aa: CASSQDPAPGELFF

j_call: TRBJ1-5
clone_size: .
cdr3_length: 14
v_call: TRBV30
cdr3_aa: CACSSDRGDQPQHF

j_call: TRBJ1-2
clone_size: .
cdr3_length: 15
v_call: TRBV5-1
cdr3_aa: CASSLENPGLGGYTF

j_call: TRBJ1-3
clone_size: .
cdr3_length: 14
v_call: TRBV6-4
cdr3_aa: CASRGDRLENTIYF

j_call: TRBJ2-2
clone_size: .
cdr3_length: 13
v_call: TRBV25-1
cdr3_aa: CASSDRGPGELFF

j_call: TRBJ1-1
clone_size: .
cdr3_length: 14
v_call: TRBV6-1
cdr3_aa: CASSPDRADTEAFF